The 26 T cell receptor beta chains reported below all come from one sample, sequenced in a study of blood T cell repertoires in COVID-19. Repertoires were generated with immunoSEQ multiplex PCR, while TCRdb's copy carries only in-frame clones and drops some. Seen here are fewer than 150,000 clones, 70% to 90% observed once, and the top ten hold approximately 3.6%. The sample consisted of peripheral blood. The receptors originated from a woman aged 55-69 years with acute or convalescent COVID-19.

The CDR3 nucleotides are TGTGCCAGTAGTATACGACAGGACACCGGGGAGCTGTTTTTT. This encodes CASSIRQDTGELFF. The genes are TRBV19 and TRBJ2-2; D possibly corresponds to TRBD1 (6 bases). Germline V gene data show CDR1 as LNHDA and CDR2 as SQIVND (reference sequence). This CDR3 is 14 amino acids long. The V and J ends lost 2 bases and 3 bases respectively, with 7 bases between them.

This clone was picked up a small number of times. V and J are TRBV11-2 and TRBJ1-1, with D possibly being TRBD1 (5 bases). Deletions cut 0 bases from V and 11 bases from J, with 16 bases between. The length of the CDR3 is 14 residues. Germline-derived CDR1 and CDR2 are SGHAT and FQNNGV. This CDR3 reads CASSLESSGTQAFF. CDR3 nucleotides: TGTGCCAGCAGCTTAGAGTCTTCCGGGACTCAGGCTTTCTTT.

This chain joins TRBV10-1 and TRBJ1-6, with 7 bases matching TRBD1. V lost 6 bases to trimming and J lost 10 bases; unmatched junction nucleotides: 15. Germline V lookup: CDR1 WNHNN, CDR2 SYGVQD (reference sequence). The CDR3 extends over 16 amino acids. CDR3 bases: TGCGCCAGCAGCCATGGACAGGATGGGGATTTATCACCCCTCCACTTT. Translation: CASSHGQDGDLSPLHF.

V and J are TRBV2 and TRBJ2-7; maybe TRBD2 (6 bases). With 8 bases removed from V and 5 bases from J, the gap between germline ends came to 19 bases. CDR3 size: 14 residues. Germline CDR1 SNHLY, CDR2 FYNNEI. CDR3 protein: CASGAWRGSDEQYF. CDR3 bases: TGTGCCAGCGGGGCGTGGCGGGGATCGGACGAGCAGTACTTC. The whole variable domain, filled in from reference TRBV2 and TRBJ2-7, reads EPEVTQTPSHQVTQMGQEVILRCVPISNHLYFYWYRQILGQKVEFLVSFYNNEISEKSEIFDDQFSVERPDGSNFTLKIRSTKLEDSAMYFCASGAWRGSDEQYFGPGTRLTVT.

The chain joins TRBV13 to TRBJ2-7; D is undetermined. The germline V and J ends were trimmed by 2 bases and 6 bases, with 14 bases remaining between them. The CDR3 sequence is 14 residues long. From germline, CDR1 is PRHDT and CDR2 FYEKMQ (reference sequence). The DNA for the CDR3 is TGTGCCAGCAGCTTATCTCCGGGTCTTGGCGAGCAGTACTTC. It yields the protein CASSLSPGLGEQYF.

The V and J genes are TRBV29-1 and TRBJ1-1; D not resolved. The CDR3 covers 12 residues. V dropped 4 bases and J dropped 0 bases, with 6 bases sitting between them. The germline CDR1 and CDR2 sequences are SQVTM and ANQGSEA. For the CDR3, the DNA is TGCAGCGTTGGGCAGATGAACACTGAAGCTTTCTTT. It codes for CSVGQMNTEAFF.

The chain carries TRBV24-1 and TRBJ2-1; 10 nucleotides agree with TRBD1. CDR3 length: 16 residues. The germline CDR1 and CDR2 sequences are KGHDR and SFDVKD. After removal of 1 base from V and 3 bases from J, the junction contained 2 bases not matched to a gene. The CDR3 DNA is TGTGCCACCAGTGATTTTAGGGACAGGGGCTACAATGAGCAGTTCTTC. Its translation is CATSDFRDRGYNEQFF.

The chain is built from TRBV28 and TRBJ2-3, with D perhaps TRBD1 (5 bases). The germline V gene has CDR1 MDHEN and CDR2 SYDVKM. The CDR3 spans 13 residues. Trimming stripped 5 bases from V and 4 bases from J, with 10 bases between. The CDR3 here is CASSQQEADTQYF. The CDR3 bases are TGTGCCAGCAGTCAACAGGAAGCAGATACGCAGTATTTT.

The V and J genes are TRBV12-3 or TRBV12-4 and TRBJ1-2; a weak D match, TRBD1 (6 bases). The germline V and J ends were trimmed by 5 bases and 4 bases, with 11 bases remaining between them. This CDR3 is 13 amino acids long. The CDR3 loop is CASSRDRLYGYTF. As DNA, the CDR3 is TGTGCCAGCAGTCGTGACAGGCTCTATGGCTACACCTTC.

The V and J genes are TRBV20-1 and TRBJ1-2; D perhaps matches TRBD1 (6 bases). Trimming left V 3 bases short and J 6 bases short, with 14 bases between. The germline V gene has CDR1 DFQATT and CDR2 SNEGSKA (reference sequence). This CDR3 contains 13 residues. In DNA, the CDR3 is TGCAGTGCTAGTTTTTCAGGGGTGGATGGCTACACCTTC. Translating gives CSASFSGVDGYTF.

The V call is TRBV3-1 (or the pseudogene TRBV3-2), the J call TRBJ1-4; D ambiguous. CDR1 LGHDT and CDR2 YNNKEL come from the germline V gene (reference sequence). CDR3 length: 15 amino acids. The ends were cut back, 1 base at V and 9 bases at J, with 15 bases in the middle. The CDR3 reads CASSQGGSPMKKLFF. The CDR3 DNA sequence: TGTGCCAGCAGCCAAGGAGGGAGTCCAATGAAAAAACTGTTTTTT.

The CDR3 is CASSAFDRGNGYTF. Written as DNA, the CDR3 is TGTGCCAGCTCAGCGTTCGACAGGGGGAATGGCTACACCTTC. The chain links TRBV18 to TRBJ1-2; 9 nucleotides line up with TRBD1. V trimming: 5 bases; J trimming: 6 bases; junction bases outside the gene matches: 7. Germline CDR1 reads KGHSH; CDR2 reads LQKENI. This CDR3 has 14 residues. Full variable domain (rest looked up from reference TRBV18 and TRBJ1-2): NAGVMQNPRHLVRRRGQEARLRCSPMKGHSHVYWYRQLPEEGLKFMVYLQKENIIDESGMPKERFSAEFPKEGPSILRIQQVVRGDSAAYFCASSAFDRGNGYTFGSGTRLTVV.

The chain combines TRBV5-8 with TRBJ2-5, with TRBD2 matching 10 bases. The germline V gene has CDR1 SGHTS and CDR2 YDEGEE. Trimming removed 1 base from V and 1 base from J; junction bases left unmatched: 7. CDR3 length: 17 amino acids. The CDR3 is CASSLPGTSESQETQYF. The CDR3 DNA follows: TGTGCCAGCAGCTTGCCCGGGACTAGCGAGTCCCAAGAGACCCAGTACTTC. The complete variable domain, with remaining parts taken from reference TRBV5-8 and TRBJ2-5, reads EAGVTQSPTHLIKTRGQQATLRCSPISGHTSVYWYQQALGLGLQFLLWYDEGEERNRGNFPPRFSGRQFPNYSSELNVNALELEDSALYLCASSLPGTSESQETQYFGPGTRLLVL.

The V gene is TRBV19, the J gene TRBJ1-2, with 9 bases lining up with TRBD1. Germline assignment: CDR1 LNHDA and CDR2 SQIVND (reference sequence). This CDR3 is 13 amino acids long. Trimming took 11 bases from V and 4 from J; bases not matched to a gene: 8. The DNA for the CDR3 is TGTGCCTCATCCCGGGACAGGGTCTATGGCTACACCTTC. This translates into CASSRDRVYGYTF.

There are a few counts of this clone. The chain is built from TRBV5-6 and TRBJ1-1, with D uncertain. The germline CDR1 and CDR2 sequences are SGHDT and YYEEEE. The length of the CDR3 is 16 residues. The V end was cut by 2 bases, the J end by 0 bases, with 14 bases between. The CDR3 region is CASSLSRYIMNTEAFF. DNA for the CDR3: TGTGCCAGCAGCTTATCACGTTACATCATGAACACTGAAGCTTTCTTT.

The chain employs TRBV4-1 and TRBJ2-3, with 9 bases lining up with TRBD1. The CDR3 is made up of 16 amino acids. V was clipped by 4 bases and J by 4 bases; unmatched bases: 9. Per the germline V gene, CDR1 is MGHRA and CDR2 is YSYEKL. The CDR3 here is CASSPRGDRVADTQYF. CDR3 coding DNA: TGCGCCAGCAGCCCCCGGGGGGACAGGGTCGCAGATACGCAGTATTTT.

The CDR3 here is CASSTAGNQPQHF. CDR3 coding DNA: TGTGCCAGCAGCACAGCGGGGAATCAGCCCCAGCATTTT. This chain uses TRBV7-9 with TRBJ1-5, with D hard to call. The germline V and J ends were trimmed by 5 bases and 4 bases, with 9 bases remaining between them. There are 13 residues in the CDR3. Germline V gene data show CDR1 as SEHNR and CDR2 as FQNEAQ (reference sequence). Full variable domain (rest looked up from reference TRBV7-9 and TRBJ1-5): DTGVSQNPRHKITKRGQNVTFRCDPISEHNRLYWYRQTLGQGPEFLTYFQNEAQLEKSRLLSDRFSAERPKGSFSTLEIQRTEQGDSAMYLCASSTAGNQPQHFGDGTRLSIL.

The gene calls are TRBV10-3 and TRBJ2-1; 11 bases are a match to TRBD2. The length of the CDR3 is 14 residues. Germline V CDR1 and CDR2: ENHRY, SYGVKD. Germline trimming cut 11 bases from V and 5 bases from J; bases unmatched to any gene: 8. This CDR3 reads CASETSGTNNEQFF. The DNA of the CDR3 is TGTGCCTCAGAGACTAGCGGGACTAACAATGAGCAGTTCTTC.

The chain uses TRBV5-1 and TRBJ1-2; 7 bases are shared with TRBD1. Germline V gene sequence: CDR1 SGHRS, CDR2 YFSETQ. CDR3 length: 16 amino acids. Trimming at V came to 4 bases and at J to 1 base, leaving 10 bases not matched to a gene. Written as DNA, the CDR3 is TGCGCCAGCAGCGCCAGGGACAGAACCTTTAACTATGGCTACACCTTC. It encodes CASSARDRTFNYGYTF. Based on the CDR3 plus reference TRBV5-1 and TRBJ1-2, the full variable domain is KAGVTQTPRYLIKTRGQQVTLSCSPISGHRSVSWYQQTPGQGLQFLFEYFSETQRNKGNFPGRFSGRQFSNSRSEMNVSTLELGDSALYLCASSARDRTFNYGYTFGSGTRLTVV.

The CDR3 region has the DNA TGTGCCAGTAGTCCAGATGCGGCGCGTCGGACCGGGGAGCTGTTTTTT. It yields the protein CASSPDAARRTGELFF. The V and J genes are TRBV19 and TRBJ2-2; D remains ambiguous. This CDR3 contains 16 residues. Trimming removed 5 bases from V and 5 bases from J, with 18 bases in between. CDR1 LNHDA and CDR2 SQIVND come from the germline V gene (reference sequence).

The chain uses TRBV28 and TRBJ1-4; D is possibly TRBD1 (6 bases). The V and J ends lost 3 bases and 8 bases respectively, with 13 bases between them. CDR3 length: 14 residues. Per the germline V gene, CDR1 is MDHEN and CDR2 is SYDVKM. CDR3 coding DNA: TGTGCCAGCAGTTTGCAACAGGGAAACGAAAAACTGTTTTTT. This translates into CASSLQQGNEKLFF. The full variable domain, in which reference TRBV28 and TRBJ1-4 provide the parts outside the CDR3, is DVKVTQSSRYLVKRTGEKVFLECVQDMDHENMFWYRQDPGLGLRLIYFSYDVKMKEKGDIPEGYSVSREKKERFSLILESASTNQTSMYLCASSLQQGNEKLFFGSGTQLSVL.

The genes are TRBV5-1 and TRBJ1-4, with TRBD1 matching over 8 bases. Germline V gene data show CDR1 as SGHRS and CDR2 as YFSETQ. The CDR3 runs to 17 residues. With V trimmed by 0 bases and J by 0 bases, 4 bases remained unmatched. The CDR3 here is CASSLGGTGTTNEKLFF. The CDR3 coding sequence is TGCGCCAGCAGCTTGGGGGGGACAGGAACAACTAATGAAAAACTGTTTTTT.

This chain links TRBV5-1 with TRBJ1-5, with D perhaps matching TRBD1 (6 bases). The CDR3 consists of 14 residues. Deletions cut 2 bases from V and 10 bases from J, with 16 bases between. Germline lookup yields CDR1 SGHRS and CDR2 YFSETQ. CDR3 in DNA: TGCGCCAGCAGCTTCGGGACACCCAGGGACCCCCAGCATTTT. Translating gives CASSFGTPRDPQHF.

This clone has only one observation. The J gene is TRBJ2-5, the V gene TRBV6-5; possible D gene TRBD1, 6 bases. The V gene's germline CDR1 is MNHEY and CDR2 SVGAGI. The CDR3 has 14 residues. V was trimmed by 5 bases and J by 3 bases, leaving 13 bases between them. The CDR3 loop is CASSLRGWKETQYF. In DNA, the CDR3 is TGTGCCAGCAGTCTTAGGGGGTGGAAAGAGACCCAGTACTTC.

The rearrangement joins TRBV19 to TRBJ1-6; D remains unclear. The ends were cut back, 7 bases at V and 7 bases at J, with 11 bases in the middle. The CDR3 has 13 residues. Germline assignment: CDR1 LNHDA and CDR2 SQIVND (reference sequence). CDR3 in amino acids: CASTDSRNSPLHF. The CDR3 coding sequence is TGTGCCAGTACCGATTCGAGGAATTCACCCCTCCACTTT.

V gene TRBV4-1 combines with J gene TRBJ2-3; 7 positions agree with TRBD1. After removal of 0 bases from V and 1 base from J, the junction contained 4 bases not matched to a gene. Germline-derived CDR1 and CDR2 are MGHRA and YSYEKL. This CDR3 has 16 amino acids. The CDR3 DNA is TGCGCCAGCAGCCAAGAAGGGGGACAGCGCACAGATACGCAGTATTTT. It encodes CASSQEGGQRTDTQYF.